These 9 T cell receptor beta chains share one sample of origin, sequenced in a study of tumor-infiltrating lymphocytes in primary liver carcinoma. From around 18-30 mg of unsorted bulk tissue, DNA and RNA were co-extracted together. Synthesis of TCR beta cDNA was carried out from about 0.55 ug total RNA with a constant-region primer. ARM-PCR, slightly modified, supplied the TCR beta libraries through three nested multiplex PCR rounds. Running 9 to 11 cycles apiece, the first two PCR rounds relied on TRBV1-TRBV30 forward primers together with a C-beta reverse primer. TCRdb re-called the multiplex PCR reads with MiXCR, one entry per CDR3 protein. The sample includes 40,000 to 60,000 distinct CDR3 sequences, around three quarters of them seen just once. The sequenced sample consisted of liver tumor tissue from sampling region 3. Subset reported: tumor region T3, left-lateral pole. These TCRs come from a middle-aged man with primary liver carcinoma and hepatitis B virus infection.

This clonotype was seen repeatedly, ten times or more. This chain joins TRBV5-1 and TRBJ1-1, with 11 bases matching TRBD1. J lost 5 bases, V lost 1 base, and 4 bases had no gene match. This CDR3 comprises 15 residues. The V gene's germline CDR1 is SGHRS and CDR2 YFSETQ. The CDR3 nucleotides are TGCGCCAGCAGCTTGACCGGGACAGGGGGAACTGAAGCTTTCTTT. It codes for CASSLTGTGGTEAFF.

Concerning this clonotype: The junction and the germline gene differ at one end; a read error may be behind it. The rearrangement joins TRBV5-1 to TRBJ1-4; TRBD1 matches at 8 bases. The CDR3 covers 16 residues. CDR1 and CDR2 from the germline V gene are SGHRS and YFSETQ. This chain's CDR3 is CASSLDRVVPNEKLSF. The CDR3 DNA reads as TGCGCCAGTAGCTTGGACAGGGTAGTTCCTAATGAAAAACTGTCTTTT.

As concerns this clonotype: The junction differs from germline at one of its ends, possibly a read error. This CDR3 reads CASRLSVLSSYNKQFF. The CDR3 DNA is TGTGCCAGCAGGCTTAGCGTACTTAGCTCATACAATAAGCAGTTCTTC. The chain carries TRBV6-6 and TRBJ2-1, with a possible D match to TRBD2 (5 bases). The CDR3 loop spans 16 amino acids. Germline-derived CDR1 and CDR2 are MNHNY and SVGAGI (reference sequence).

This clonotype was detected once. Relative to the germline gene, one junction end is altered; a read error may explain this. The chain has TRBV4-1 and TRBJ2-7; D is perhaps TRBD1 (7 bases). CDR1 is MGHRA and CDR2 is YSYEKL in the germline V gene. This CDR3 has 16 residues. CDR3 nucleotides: TGCGCCAGCAACCAAGAGGGGGCGGGAAGTGGCTACGAGCAGTACTTC. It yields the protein CASNQEGAGSGYEQYF.

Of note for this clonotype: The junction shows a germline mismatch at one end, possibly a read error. CDR3 amino acids: CVSSYGGGGQPQHF. As DNA, the CDR3 is TGCGTCAGCAGCTATGGGGGCGGGGGTCAGCCCCAGCATTTT. This chain uses TRBV5-1 with TRBJ1-5; D perhaps matches TRBD1 (6 bases). This CDR3 has 14 residues. Germline-derived CDR1 and CDR2 are SGHRS and YFSETQ.

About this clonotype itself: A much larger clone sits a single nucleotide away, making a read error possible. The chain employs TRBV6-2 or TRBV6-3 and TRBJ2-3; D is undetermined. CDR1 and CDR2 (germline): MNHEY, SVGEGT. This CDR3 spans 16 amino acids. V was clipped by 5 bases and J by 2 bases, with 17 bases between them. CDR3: CASSPPSTTLTDTQYF. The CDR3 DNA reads TGTGCCAGCAGTCCCCCCTCGACCACCCTCACAGATACGCAGTATTTT.

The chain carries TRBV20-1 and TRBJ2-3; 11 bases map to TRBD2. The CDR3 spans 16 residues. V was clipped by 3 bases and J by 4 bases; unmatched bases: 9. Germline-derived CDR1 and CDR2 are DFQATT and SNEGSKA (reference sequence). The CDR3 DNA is TGCAGTGCTAGCGGGAGTACTAGCGGGAGCGCAGATACGCAGTATTTT. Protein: CSASGSTSGSADTQYF.

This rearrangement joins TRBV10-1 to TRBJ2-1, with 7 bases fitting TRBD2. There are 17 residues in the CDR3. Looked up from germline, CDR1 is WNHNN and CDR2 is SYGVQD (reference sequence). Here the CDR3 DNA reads TGCATCAGCAGTGAGTTACGGGGGGTAAGCTCCTACAATGAGCAGTTCTTC. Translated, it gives CISSELRGVSSYNEQFF.

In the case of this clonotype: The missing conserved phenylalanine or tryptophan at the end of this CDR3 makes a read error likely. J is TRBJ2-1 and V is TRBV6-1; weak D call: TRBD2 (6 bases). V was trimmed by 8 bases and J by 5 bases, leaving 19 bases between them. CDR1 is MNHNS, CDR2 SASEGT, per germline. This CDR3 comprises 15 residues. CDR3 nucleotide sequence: TGTGCCAGCGCCGACGGGCTAGCGTCACACAATGAGCAGTTCTTG. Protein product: CASADGLASHNEQFL.